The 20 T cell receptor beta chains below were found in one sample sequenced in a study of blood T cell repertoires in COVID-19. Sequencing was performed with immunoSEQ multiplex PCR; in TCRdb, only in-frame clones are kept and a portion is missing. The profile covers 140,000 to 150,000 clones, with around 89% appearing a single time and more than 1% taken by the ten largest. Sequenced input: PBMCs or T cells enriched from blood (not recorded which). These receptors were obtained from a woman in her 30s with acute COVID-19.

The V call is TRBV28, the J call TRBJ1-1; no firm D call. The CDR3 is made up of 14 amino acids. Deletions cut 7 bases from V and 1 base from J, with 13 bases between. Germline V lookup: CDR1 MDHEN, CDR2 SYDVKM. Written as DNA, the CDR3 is TGTGCCAGCATCCTTGGATCAGGGAACACTGAAGCTTTCTTT. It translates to CASILGSGNTEAFF.

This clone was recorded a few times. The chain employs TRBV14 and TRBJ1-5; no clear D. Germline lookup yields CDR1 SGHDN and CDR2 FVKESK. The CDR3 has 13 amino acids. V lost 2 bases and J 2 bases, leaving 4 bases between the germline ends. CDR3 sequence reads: CASSQQGNQPQHF. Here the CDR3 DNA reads TGTGCCAGCAGCCAACAGGGCAATCAGCCCCAGCATTTT.

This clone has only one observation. CDR3 bases: TGTGCCATCAGAGCCGGGACAGGGGGCACAGATACGCAGTATTTT. As protein: CAIRAGTGGTDTQYF. The rearrangement joins TRBV10-3 to TRBJ2-3; 10 nucleotides line up with TRBD1. With 6 bases clipped from V and 1 base from J, the junction kept 4 bases outside the gene matches. This CDR3 has 15 amino acids. Germline V gene lookup returns CDR1 ENHRY and CDR2 SYGVKD.

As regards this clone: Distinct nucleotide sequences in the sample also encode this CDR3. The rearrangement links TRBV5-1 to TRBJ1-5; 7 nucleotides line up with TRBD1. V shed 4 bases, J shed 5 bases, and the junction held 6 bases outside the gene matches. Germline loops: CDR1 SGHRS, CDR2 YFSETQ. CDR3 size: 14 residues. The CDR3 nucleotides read TGCGCCAGCAGCCCGGGGACAGAAGATCAGCCCCAGCATTTT. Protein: CASSPGTEDQPQHF.

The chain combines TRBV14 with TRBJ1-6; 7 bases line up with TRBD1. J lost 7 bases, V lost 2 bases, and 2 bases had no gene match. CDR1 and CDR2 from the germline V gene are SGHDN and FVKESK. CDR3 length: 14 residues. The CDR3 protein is CASSQIQGNSPLHF. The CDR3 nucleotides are TGTGCCAGCAGCCAAATACAGGGGAATTCACCCCTCCACTTT.

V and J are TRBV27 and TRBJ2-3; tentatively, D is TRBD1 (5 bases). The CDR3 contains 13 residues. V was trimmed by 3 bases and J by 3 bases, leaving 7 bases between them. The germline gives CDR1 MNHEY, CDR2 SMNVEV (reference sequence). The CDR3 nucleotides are TGTGCCAGCAGTTTTCAGGGAACAGATACGCAGTATTTT. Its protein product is CASSFQGTDTQYF.

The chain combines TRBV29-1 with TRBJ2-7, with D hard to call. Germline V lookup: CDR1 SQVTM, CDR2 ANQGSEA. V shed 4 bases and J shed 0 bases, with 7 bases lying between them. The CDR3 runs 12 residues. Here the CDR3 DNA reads TGCAGCGTTGGGAGTAGCTCCTACGAGCAGTACTTC. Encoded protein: CSVGSSSYEQYF.

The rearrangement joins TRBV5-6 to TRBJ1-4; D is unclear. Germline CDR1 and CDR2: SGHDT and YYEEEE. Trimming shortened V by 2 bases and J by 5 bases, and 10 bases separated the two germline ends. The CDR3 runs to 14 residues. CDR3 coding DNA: TGTGCCAGCAGCTTCGGTGACACAAATGAAAAACTGTTTTTT. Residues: CASSFGDTNEKLFF.

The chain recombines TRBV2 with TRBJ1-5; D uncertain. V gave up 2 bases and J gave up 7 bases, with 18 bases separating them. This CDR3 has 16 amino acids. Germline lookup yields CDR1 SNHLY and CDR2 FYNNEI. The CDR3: CASSETVVTRVQPQHF. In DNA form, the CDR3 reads TGTGCCAGCAGTGAAACGGTTGTTACGCGGGTACAGCCCCAGCATTTT.

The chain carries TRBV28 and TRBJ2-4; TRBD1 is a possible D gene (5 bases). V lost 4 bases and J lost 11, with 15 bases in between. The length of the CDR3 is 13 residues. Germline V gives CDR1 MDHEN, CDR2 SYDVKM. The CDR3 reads CASSSPTVGVQYF. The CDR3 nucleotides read TGTGCCAGCAGTTCACCGACAGTAGGCGTTCAGTACTTC.

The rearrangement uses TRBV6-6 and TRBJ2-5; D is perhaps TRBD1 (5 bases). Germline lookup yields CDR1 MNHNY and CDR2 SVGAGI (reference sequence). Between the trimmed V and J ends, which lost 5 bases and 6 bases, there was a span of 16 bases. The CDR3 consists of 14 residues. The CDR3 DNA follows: TGTGCCAGCAGTCGTCAGGCCCCGGACAAGACCCAGTACTTC. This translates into CASSRQAPDKTQYF.

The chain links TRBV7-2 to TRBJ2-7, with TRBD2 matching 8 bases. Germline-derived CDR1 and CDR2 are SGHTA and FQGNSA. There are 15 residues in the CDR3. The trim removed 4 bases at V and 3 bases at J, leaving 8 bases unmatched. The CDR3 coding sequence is TGTGCCAGCAGCTCGATAGCGGGATCCTACTACGAGCAGTACTTC. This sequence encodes CASSSIAGSYYEQYF.

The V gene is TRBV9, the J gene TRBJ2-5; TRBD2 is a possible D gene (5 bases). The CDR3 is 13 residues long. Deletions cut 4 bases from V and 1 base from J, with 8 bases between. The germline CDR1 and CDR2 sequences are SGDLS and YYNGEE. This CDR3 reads CASSLRGQETQYF. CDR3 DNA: TGTGCCAGCAGCCTCCGGGGCCAAGAGACCCAGTACTTC.

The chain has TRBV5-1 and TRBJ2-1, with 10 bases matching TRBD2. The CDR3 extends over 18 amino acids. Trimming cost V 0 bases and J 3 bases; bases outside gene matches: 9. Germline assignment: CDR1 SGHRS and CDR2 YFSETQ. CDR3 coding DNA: TGCGCCAGCAGCTTGGCCCCTAGCGGGAGCGCTAACTACAATGAGCAGTTCTTC. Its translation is CASSLAPSGSANYNEQFF.

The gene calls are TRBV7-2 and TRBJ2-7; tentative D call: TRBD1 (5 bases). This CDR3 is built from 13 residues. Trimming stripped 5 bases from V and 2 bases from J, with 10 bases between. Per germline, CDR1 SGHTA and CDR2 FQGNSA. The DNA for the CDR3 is TGTGCCAGCAGCCCCAGGGTAGCCTACGAGCAGTACTTC. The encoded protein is CASSPRVAYEQYF.

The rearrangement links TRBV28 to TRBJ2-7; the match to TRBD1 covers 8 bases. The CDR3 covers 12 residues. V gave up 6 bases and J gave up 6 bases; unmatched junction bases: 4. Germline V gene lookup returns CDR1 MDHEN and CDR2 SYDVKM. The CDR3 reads CASRSTGVEQYF. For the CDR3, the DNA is TGTGCCAGCAGGTCGACAGGGGTCGAGCAGTACTTC.

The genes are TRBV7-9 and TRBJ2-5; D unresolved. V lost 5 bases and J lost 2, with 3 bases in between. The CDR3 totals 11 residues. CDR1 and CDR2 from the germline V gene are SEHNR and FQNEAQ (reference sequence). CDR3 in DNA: TGTGCCAGCAGCCATCAAGAGACCCAGTACTTC. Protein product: CASSHQETQYF.

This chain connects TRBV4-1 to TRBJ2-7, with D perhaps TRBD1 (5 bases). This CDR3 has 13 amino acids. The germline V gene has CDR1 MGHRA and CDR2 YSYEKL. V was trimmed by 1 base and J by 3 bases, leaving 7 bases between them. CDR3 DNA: TGCGCCAGCAGCCAAGGACAGTTCTACGAGCAGTACTTC. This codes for CASSQGQFYEQYF.

DNA for the CDR3: TGTGCCACCAGCAGAGTAAATCAGCCCCAGCATTTT. Protein: CATSRVNQPQHF. This chain connects TRBV15 to TRBJ1-5; D remains ambiguous. The CDR3 loop spans 12 amino acids. From germline, CDR1 is LNHNV and CDR2 YYDKDF (reference sequence). Between the trimmed V and J ends, which lost 1 base and 4 bases, there was a span of 2 bases.

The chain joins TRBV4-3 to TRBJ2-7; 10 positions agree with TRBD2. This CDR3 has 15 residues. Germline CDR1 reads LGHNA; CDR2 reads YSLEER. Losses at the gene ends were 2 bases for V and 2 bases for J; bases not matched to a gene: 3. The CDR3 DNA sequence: TGCGCCAGCAGCCAACAAACTAGCGGGGCCTACGAGCAGTACTTC. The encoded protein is CASSQQTSGAYEQYF.